The clone carrying this TCR beta chain was detected a few times. These data come from a study of low-dose radiotherapy and immunotherapy resistance in tumors. Noted time point: after trial treatment. This sample's treatment: LDRT plus nivolumab, ipilimumab, low-dose cyclophosphamide and aspirin (RACIN trial). Gene-specific TRAV and TRBV primers were used for first-strand cDNA, covering alpha and beta chains. Amplification of TCRs used a constant-region primer and V-primer adapter for roughly 18 PCR cycles. TCRdb passed the reads through MiXCR, listing each CDR3 protein once. Among under 110,000 distinct CDR3 sequences, 20% to 25% were seen once, and the ten largest hold about 4%. The receptor's source is a male donor with prostate cancer. The sequencing used PBMCs, collected after low-dose radiotherapy plus immunotherapy.

The CDR3 spells CATPSGEGSNQPQHF. CDR3 DNA sequence: TGTGCCACCCCCTCGGGGGAGGGAAGCAATCAGCCCCAGCATTTT. The chain joins TRBV28 to TRBJ1-5; D perhaps matches TRBD1 (5 bases). Germline V CDR1 and CDR2: MDHEN, SYDVKM. V was shortened by 10 bases and J by 1 base, with 17 bases between the two germline ends. The CDR3 spans 15 residues.